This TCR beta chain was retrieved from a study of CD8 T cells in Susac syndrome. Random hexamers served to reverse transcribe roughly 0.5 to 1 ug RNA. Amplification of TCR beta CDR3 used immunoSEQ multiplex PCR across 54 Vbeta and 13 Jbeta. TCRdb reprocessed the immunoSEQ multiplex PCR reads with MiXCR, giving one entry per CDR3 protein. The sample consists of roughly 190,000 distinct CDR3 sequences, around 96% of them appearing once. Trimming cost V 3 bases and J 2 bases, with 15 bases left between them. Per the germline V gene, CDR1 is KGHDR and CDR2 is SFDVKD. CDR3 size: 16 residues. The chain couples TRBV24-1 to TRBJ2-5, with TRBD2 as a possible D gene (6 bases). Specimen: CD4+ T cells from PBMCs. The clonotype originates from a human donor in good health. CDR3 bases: TGTGCCACCAGTGATCCTGCCGGGAGCGGACAAGAGACCCAGTACTTC. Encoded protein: CATSDPAGSGQETQYF.